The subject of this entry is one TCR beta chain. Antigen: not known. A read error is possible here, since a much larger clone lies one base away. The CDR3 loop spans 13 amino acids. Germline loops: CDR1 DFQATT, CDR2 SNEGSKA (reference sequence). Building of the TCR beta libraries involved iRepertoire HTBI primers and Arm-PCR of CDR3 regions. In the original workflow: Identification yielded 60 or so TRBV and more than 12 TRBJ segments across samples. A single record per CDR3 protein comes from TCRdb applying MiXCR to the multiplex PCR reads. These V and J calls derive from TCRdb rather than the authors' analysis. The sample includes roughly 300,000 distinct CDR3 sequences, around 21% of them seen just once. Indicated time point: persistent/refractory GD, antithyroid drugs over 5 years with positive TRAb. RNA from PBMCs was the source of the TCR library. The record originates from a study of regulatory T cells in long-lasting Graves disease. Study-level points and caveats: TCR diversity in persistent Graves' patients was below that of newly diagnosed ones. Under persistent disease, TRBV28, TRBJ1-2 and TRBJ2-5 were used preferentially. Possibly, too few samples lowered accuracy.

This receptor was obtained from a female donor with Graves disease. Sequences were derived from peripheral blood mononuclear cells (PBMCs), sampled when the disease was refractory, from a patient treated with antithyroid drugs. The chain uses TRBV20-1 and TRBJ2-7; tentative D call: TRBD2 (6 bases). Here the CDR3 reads CSARGDSPYEQHF. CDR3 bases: TGCAGTGCTAGAGGGGACTCACCCTACGAGCAGCACTTC.